These T cell receptor beta chains were read from a single sample in a study of cytomegalovirus exposure and HLA in healthy donors. Sequencing was performed with immunoSEQ multiplex PCR; in TCRdb, only in-frame clones are kept and a portion is missing. The sample holds over 100,000 clones, over 75% seen once. Source material: PBMCs. The origin of the receptors is a male donor in good health and CMV-seropositive. CDR3s leave out the opening cysteine and the closing phenylalanine or tryptophan. The D gene is left open where the match is weak.

v_gene,d_gene,CDR3aa
TRBV11-2,TRBD2,ASSAGTSSYNEQF
TRBV15,TRBD2,ATSRNTGTSGPDTQY
TRBV19,TRBD1,ASSPDRVGGYT
TRBV7-2,TRBD2,ASSSSGLGEQY
TRBV5-4,TRBD1,ASTDGQGAKTGANVLT
TRBV10-3,-,AITAQEGRDSPLH
TRBV5-1,-,ASSLIPGAGNTIY
TRBV10-3,TRBD2,AISDSGREGDTQY
TRBV27,-,ASSFQIGYNSPLH
TRBV6-5,TRBD1,ASSYSQGDTEAF
TRBV30,TRBD1,AWSGRDREY
TRBV5-1,TRBD1,ASSHSGTVAYEQY
TRBV4-1,TRBD1,ASSQPGPGQGFH
TRBV7-2,-,ASSPWGRVGSTEAF
TRBV9,-,ASSVGGDGYT
TRBV5-1,-,ASSRDLESPF
TRBV6-5,TRBD2,ASSTPSGQSYEQY
TRBV7-3,TRBD2,ASSSTAGVLGTGELF
TRBV7-9,-,ASSSSAGHREKLF
TRBV6-5,TRBD1,ASSWGTGGSNSPLH
TRBV15,-,ATSRPPEGSEAF
TRBV6-5,TRBD2,ASSYIGLGTGELF
TRBV28,-,ASSRGTPSNQPQH
TRBV7-2,TRBD2,ASSIPRGGPSGELF
TRBV10-3,TRBD1,AISEFGQGEDRKLF
TRBV5-4,TRBD2,ASSRGTSGTQNSYNEQF
TRBV28,TRBD2,ASSFLAGGPGFRWNEQF
TRBV7-2,-,ASSLTGNTEAF
TRBV13,-,ASSLVQGNTEAF
TRBV6-5,-,ASSYSRQYQETQY
TRBV28,-,ASSLPRGFGGELF
TRBV19,-,ASSPRASPTGASYEQY
TRBV15,TRBD2,ATSRGLAPNEQF
TRBV5-5,-,ASSLRKDTQKNIQY
TRBV30,-,AWIVPPGELF
TRBV18,-,ASSPLGPGGVANTGELF
TRBV13,-,ASSLGRDTYEQY
TRBV11-2,-,ASSLDGAGYGYT
TRBV27,-,ASSLRQGDTGELF